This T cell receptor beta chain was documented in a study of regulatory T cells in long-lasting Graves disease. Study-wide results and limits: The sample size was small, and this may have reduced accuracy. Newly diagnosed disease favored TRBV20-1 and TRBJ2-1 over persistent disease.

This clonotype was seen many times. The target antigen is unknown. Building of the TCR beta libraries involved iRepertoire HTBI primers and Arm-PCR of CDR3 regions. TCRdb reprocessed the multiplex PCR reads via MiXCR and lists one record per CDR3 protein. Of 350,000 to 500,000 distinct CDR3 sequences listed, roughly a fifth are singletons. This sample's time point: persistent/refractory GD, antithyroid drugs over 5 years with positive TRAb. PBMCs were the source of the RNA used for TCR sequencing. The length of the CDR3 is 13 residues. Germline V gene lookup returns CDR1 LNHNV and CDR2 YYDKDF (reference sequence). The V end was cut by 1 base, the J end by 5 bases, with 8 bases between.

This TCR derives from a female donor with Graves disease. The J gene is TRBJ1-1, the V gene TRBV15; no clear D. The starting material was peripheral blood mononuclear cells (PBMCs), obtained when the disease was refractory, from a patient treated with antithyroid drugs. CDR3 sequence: CATSRGGGTEAFF. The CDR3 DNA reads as TGTGCCACCAGCAGAGGTGGAGGGACTGAAGCTTTCTTT.